The rows below give T cell receptor beta chains drawn from one sample of a study of blood T cells in healthy people across ages. TCRdb ran MiXCR on the 5' RACE reads and lists one entry per CDR3 protein. The repertoire consists of more than 800,000 distinct CDR3 sequences, with 35% to 55% occurring once and the leading ten covering 18%. The sequencing input was blood. The receptors here all came from a woman aged 60 to 75 in good health. Each CDR3 is given without its conserved first and last residue.

j_call: TRBJ2-3; v_call: TRBV30; cdr3_aa: AWSIAASTDMQY
j_call: TRBJ2-7; v_call: TRBV27; cdr3_aa: ASGRGASSYGQY
j_call: TRBJ2-7; v_call: TRBV12-3/TRBV12-4; cdr3_aa: ASSLTRFDEQY
j_call: TRBJ2-4; v_call: TRBV4-2; cdr3_aa: ASSQEVRIAKNIQY
j_call: TRBJ1-2; v_call: TRBV4-1; cdr3_aa: ASSQPKAGQAPGGGYT
j_call: TRBJ2-2; v_call: TRBV20-1; cdr3_aa: SARDLVSGGTGELF
j_call: TRBJ1-1; v_call: TRBV20-1; cdr3_aa: SARDGPVEAF
j_call: TRBJ2-7; v_call: TRBV10-3; cdr3_aa: AISVPFRLEQY
j_call: TRBJ2-1; v_call: TRBV7-9; cdr3_aa: ASSSWTSGAHNEQF
j_call: TRBJ2-2; v_call: TRBV4-2; cdr3_aa: ASSQDGRAGDRGELF